The clone carrying this TCR beta chain was found a few times. Its cognate antigen is unknown. This record belongs to a study of blood T cells in healthy people across ages. Findings and caveats of the study: Strongly correlated with naive T cell percentage was TCR beta diversity.

Then a second PCR, running about 6 to 12 cycles, was carried out with a sample-barcoded 5' primer and a J-beta primer mix. TCRdb processed the 5' RACE reads anew with MiXCR; each CDR3 protein has one entry. This sample has fewer than 650,000 distinct CDR3 sequences, with about 27% found just once. This CDR3 has 15 residues. Germline CDR1 is MNHEY and CDR2 is SMNVEV (reference sequence). The V end was cut by 6 bases, the J end by 2 bases, with 17 bases between. This sample also belongs to another study, concerning T cells of mothers and their children.

Sequencing was performed on blood. The genes are TRBV27 and TRBJ2-7, with D possibly being TRBD1 (6 bases). The origin of this receptor is a boy aged 2-15 years in good health. DNA for the CDR3: TGTGCCAGCAGAGAACAAACAGGGAAGCCCTACGAGCAGTACTTC. Encoded protein: CASREQTGKPYEQYF.